Following are 13 T cell receptor beta chains from one sample sequenced in a study of T-cell reconstitution after alpha-beta-depleted transplantation in children (dated by TCRdb to 2016 to 2018). In the paper's terms, the treatment or condition label means: allogeneic hematopoietic cell transplantation with graft depleted of TCRalphabeta T cells and CD19 B cells. Libraries were made using PCR. These reads were obtained on an Illumina HiSeq 2500. To normalize quantification of the TCRbeta repertoire, the TCR libraries were built with molecular barcoding that relied on unique molecular identifiers. TCRdb applied fastp at Q25 and MiXCR to the public reads, then kept only in-frame beta chains. Rows matching on CDR3 protein sequence are summarized as one entry with the most common DNA and genes. This sample gives 250,000 or so distinct CDR3 sequences in total; around 8% of them show up just once. The ten largest clones capture less than 8% of the sample.

The sequenced sample was PBMCs, mostly from graft donor cells, obtained 180 days after TCRalphabeta/CD19-depleted stem cell transplant. These receptor sequences come from a male patient aged 10 to 17 who had a stem cell transplant for acute lymphoblastic leukemia, so the T cells may come from the graft donor.

This clonotype appeared many times. The V and J genes are TRBV20-1 and TRBJ2-1, with D possibly TRBD2 on 6 matching bases. CDR1 and CDR2 from the germline V gene are DFQATT and SNEGSKA (reference sequence). V was trimmed by 0 bases and J by 4 bases, leaving 16 bases between them. The CDR3 is 16 residues long. The CDR3 region is CSARDLVGGNYNEQFF. CDR3 DNA sequence: TGCAGTGCTAGAGATCTAGTTGGCGGGAATTACAATGAGCAGTTCTTC.

There are many counts of this clonotype. V gene TRBV5-1 combines with J gene TRBJ2-1; the D is unclear. The V end lost 0 bases, the J end lost 5 bases, and 6 bases lay between the germline ends. Germline V lookup: CDR1 SGHRS, CDR2 YFSETQ. The CDR3 spans 13 residues. The DNA for the CDR3 is TGCGCCAGCAGCTTGGGGCCTAACAATGAGCAGTTCTTC. The encoded protein is CASSLGPNNEQFF.

This clonotype was seen many times. This CDR3 reads CASSVGTGTEAFF. For the CDR3, the DNA is TGTGCCAGCAGCGTAGGGACAGGGACTGAAGCTTTCTTT. The rearrangement uses TRBV9 and TRBJ1-1; 8 bases match TRBD1. The CDR3 runs to 13 residues. The V gene end was trimmed by 0 bases and the J gene end by 5 bases; junction bases not matched to a gene: 0. Germline assignment: CDR1 SGDLS and CDR2 YYNGEE.

In the case of this clonotype: Being one base from a much bigger clone, this may be a read error. V and J are TRBV4-1 and TRBJ2-1; TRBD2 agrees at 7 bases. Looked up from germline, CDR1 is MGHRA and CDR2 is YSYEKL. The CDR3 is 18 residues long. V was clipped by 0 bases and J by 3 bases; unmatched bases: 11. CDR3 loop: CASSQDPGRSDCYNEQFF. DNA of the CDR3: TGCGCCAGCAGCCAAGATCCCGGGAGGTCAGACTGCTACAATGAGCAGTTCTTC.

This clonotype was seen at least ten times. The rearrangement links TRBV7-2 to TRBJ2-7; 8 bases agree with TRBD1. The CDR3 covers 13 residues. Trimming took 5 bases from V and 6 from J; bases not matched to a gene: 6. CDR1 is SGHTA and CDR2 is FQGNSA in the germline V gene. The CDR3: CASSPRTGIEQYF. As DNA, the CDR3 is TGTGCCAGCAGCCCCAGGACAGGGATCGAGCAGTACTTC.

This clonotype was seen many times. This rearrangement joins TRBV27 to TRBJ1-2; 8 bases are a match to TRBD1. V was clipped by 4 bases and J by 2 bases; unmatched bases: 6. In germline, CDR1 is MNHEY, CDR2 SMNVEV (reference sequence). CDR3 length: 15 amino acids. CDR3 bases: TGTGCCAGCAGTTCTTCAGGGGGCGCAAACTATGGCTACACCTTC. Translation: CASSSSGGANYGYTF.

This clonotype came up many times. The chain links TRBV27 to TRBJ1-6; D is undetermined. In germline, CDR1 is MNHEY, CDR2 SMNVEV (reference sequence). CDR3 size: 14 residues. V lost 3 bases and J 9 bases, leaving 12 bases between the germline ends. Here the CDR3 reads CASSLEPITSPLHF. The DNA for the CDR3 is TGTGCCAGCAGTTTGGAACCGATAACTTCACCCCTCCACTTT.

This clonotype has just a few counts. The rearrangement links TRBV29-1 to TRBJ1-1; perhaps TRBD1 as D (6 bases). The CDR3 contains 13 residues. V lost 4 bases to trimming and J lost 1 base, with 10 bases between them. In germline, CDR1 is SQVTM, CDR2 ANQGSEA. The CDR3 reads CSVGGGANTEAFF. CDR3 nucleotide sequence: TGCAGCGTTGGGGGGGGCGCGAACACTGAAGCTTTCTTT.

This clonotype was seen ten or more times. The chain joins TRBV11-2 to TRBJ2-7; D might be TRBD1 (5 bases). Germline CDR1 and CDR2: SGHAT and FQNNGV. Trimming shortened V by 5 bases and J by 6 bases, and 14 bases separated the two germline ends. There are 13 residues in the CDR3. The CDR3 region has the DNA TGTGCCAGCAGCCGCTTTCAGGGATCCGAGCAGTACTTC. Protein: CASSRFQGSEQYF. The full variable domain, rest sourced from reference TRBV11-2 and TRBJ2-7, is EAGVAQSPRYKIIEKRQSVAFWCNPISGHATLYWYQQILGQGPKLLIQFQNNGVVDDSQLPKDRFSAERLKGVDSTLKIQPAKLEDSAVYLCASSRFQGSEQYFGPGTRLTVT.

This clonotype appeared many times. The chain recombines TRBV6-4 with TRBJ2-1, with D unresolved. The germline gives CDR1 MRHNA, CDR2 SNTAGT. V shed 0 bases and J shed 10 bases, with 7 bases lying between them. The CDR3 runs to 12 residues. CDR3 protein: CASSDSGDEQFF. The CDR3 nucleotides read TGTGCCAGCAGTGACTCAGGAGACGAGCAGTTCTTC.

This clonotype was counted many times. The chain joins TRBV4-1 to TRBJ2-2; D is perhaps TRBD1 (6 bases). V lost 1 base and J lost 0, with 15 bases in between. The CDR3 is made up of 18 amino acids. Germline CDR1 reads MGHRA; CDR2 reads YSYEKL. The CDR3 protein is CASSQAGYRASNTGELFF. CDR3 nucleotides: TGCGCCAGCAGCCAAGCGGGTTACAGGGCCTCGAACACCGGGGAGCTGTTTTTT.

This clonotype was picked up many times. The rearrangement joins TRBV20-1 to TRBJ1-3; unclear D gene. The V and J ends lost 6 bases and 0 bases respectively, with 12 bases between them. Germline CDR1 reads DFQATT; CDR2 reads SNEGSKA (reference sequence). This CDR3 has 14 residues. The CDR3 here is CSALARTSGNTIYF. CDR3 DNA: TGCAGTGCGCTCGCGAGAACCTCTGGAAACACCATATATTTT.

This clonotype was recorded at least ten times. This chain connects TRBV18 to TRBJ2-3; D uncertain. V lost 2 bases to trimming and J lost 0 bases, with 6 bases between them. CDR3 length: 14 amino acids. The germline V gene encodes CDR1 KGHSH and CDR2 LQKENI. This CDR3 is CASSPSDSTDTQYF. In nucleotides, the CDR3 is TGTGCCAGCTCACCAAGCGACAGCACAGATACGCAGTATTTT. The variable domain in full, with the rest retrieved from reference TRBV18 and TRBJ2-3, is NAGVMQNPRHLVRRRGQEARLRCSPMKGHSHVYWYRQLPEEGLKFMVYLQKENIIDESGMPKERFSAEFPKEGPSILRIQQVVRGDSAAYFCASSPSDSTDTQYFGPGTRLTVL.